Listed below are T cell receptor beta chains from one sample, sequenced in a study of CD4 T cells in relation to SARS-CoV-2 and coronaviruses. Their antigen targets remain unknown. Generated by immunoSEQ multiplex PCR, the TCRdb table keeps only in-frame clones and is missing some. The data hold 35,000 to 40,000 clones, with approximately 77% observed a single time. The sequencing sample was made of naive CD4+ T cells from PBMCs, cultured in vitro. The receptor source for this set is an adult with COVID-19. CDR3s include the opening cysteine and the closing phenylalanine or tryptophan. A D gene is named only where the DNA matches it firmly. The size of a clone is reported for some rows only, either as once, few or many, or as a class for expanded clones.

>TRBV7-9|few|TRBJ2-7|-
CASVRGNYEQYF
TGTGCCAGCGTCCGGGGCAACTACGAGCAGTACTTC
>TRBV11-3|few|TRBJ1-6|TRBD1
CASSSGTGDSPLHF
TGTGCCAGCAGCTCCGGGACAGGGGATTCACCCCTCCACTTT
>TRBV7-8|once|TRBJ2-3|TRBD2
CASRQLAGITEVTQYF
TGTGCCAGCAGACAGTTAGCGGGTATCACCGAGGTTACGCAGTATTTT
>TRBV28|-|TRBJ2-1|TRBD1
CASWRPGTGSNEQFF
TGTGCCAGCTGGAGACCCGGGACAGGTTCGAATGAGCAGTTCTTC
>TRBV5-4|-|TRBJ2-1|TRBD2
CASSLRTLAGEQFF
TGTGCCAGCAGCTTGAGGACTCTAGCGGGAGAGCAGTTCTTC
>TRBV18|-|TRBJ1-1|TRBD1
CASSPQQGASEAFF
TGTGCCAGCTCACCGCAACAGGGGGCTAGCGAAGCTTTCTTT
>TRBV5-6|-|TRBJ2-1|-
CASSLLQGEQFF
TGTGCCAGCAGCTTGCTCCAGGGCGAGCAGTTCTTC
>TRBV6-2/TRBV6-3|-|TRBJ2-3|TRBD1
CASSPQGAITDTQYF
TGTGCCAGCAGCCCACAGGGGGCTATAACAGATACGCAGTATTTT
>TRBV7-2|once|TRBJ2-3|-
CASSGQPSTDTQYF
TGTGCCAGCAGCGGACAGCCTAGCACAGATACGCAGTATTTT
>TRBV3-1/TRBV3-2|-|TRBJ2-3|TRBD2
CASSQDHSLAGGPDTQYF
TGTGCCAGCAGCCAAGATCATTCGTTAGCGGGAGGGCCAGATACGCAGTATTTT
>TRBV25-1|-|TRBJ1-5|-
CASSEYWEPARKQPQHF
TGTGCCAGCAGTGAATATTGGGAGCCCGCTCGTAAGCAGCCCCAGCATTTT
>TRBV2|once|TRBJ2-3|-
CASRESTTDTQYF
TGTGCCAGCAGAGAAAGCACAACAGATACGCAGTATTTT
>TRBV10-3|-|TRBJ2-2|TRBD1
CAISEQLGQGAKKYTGELFF
TGTGCCATCAGCGAGCAATTGGGACAGGGGGCGAAAAAATATACCGGGGAGCTGTTTTTT
>TRBV30|-|TRBJ1-2|TRBD1
CAWSEPGQGVGYTF
TGTGCCTGGAGTGAGCCGGGACAGGGGGTTGGCTACACCTTC
>TRBV6-5|-|TRBJ2-7|TRBD2
CASTQAGGEQYF
TGTGCCAGCACTCAGGCGGGGGGGGAGCAGTACTTC
>TRBV23-1|-|TRBJ1-2|-
CASSHPPPREHYGYTF
TGCGCCAGCAGTCATCCACCCCCCAGGGAACACTATGGCTACACCTTC
>TRBV23-1|-|TRBJ2-5|TRBD1
CASSQPNRGLQETQYF
TGCGCCAGCAGTCAGCCCAACAGGGGGTTACAAGAGACCCAGTACTTC
>TRBV30|once|TRBJ2-7|-
CAWSPGGGRTWEQYF
TGTGCCTGGAGTCCCGGGGGAGGTCGGACGTGGGAGCAGTACTTC
>TRBV5-4|-|TRBJ2-3|TRBD2
CASSLASGDTDTQYF
TGTGCCAGCAGCTTGGCTAGCGGGGACACAGATACGCAGTATTTT
>TRBV28|-|TRBJ1-1|TRBD1
CASSWGQGFDRGNTEAFF
TGTGCCAGCAGTTGGGGACAGGGTTTTGACAGGGGTAACACTGAAGCTTTCTTT
>TRBV6-5|-|TRBJ2-1|TRBD2
CASSPTSLLDEQFF
TGTGCCAGCAGTCCGACTAGCCTCCTGGATGAGCAGTTCTTC
>TRBV21-1|-|TRBJ2-1|-
CASSTPDGEYNEQFF
TGTGCCAGCAGCACCCCGGATGGGGAATACAATGAGCAGTTCTTC
>TRBV7-9|-|TRBJ2-3|-
CASSATGSDTQYF
TGTGCCAGCAGCGCTACAGGGTCAGATACGCAGTATTTT
>TRBV7-8|-|TRBJ1-2|TRBD1
CASSFGTAPNYGYTF
TGTGCCAGCAGCTTTGGGACAGCCCCTAACTATGGCTACACCTTC
>TRBV5-1|-|TRBJ2-1|-
CASSLQTGGNEQFF
TGCGCCAGCAGCTTGCAGACAGGAGGGAATGAGCAGTTCTTC
>TRBV28|-|TRBJ2-3|-
CASSWEGARTDTQYF
TGTGCCAGCAGTTGGGAGGGGGCCCGCACAGATACGCAGTATTTT
>TRBV4-2|-|TRBJ1-5|-
CASSRSGGGDQPQHF
TGTGCCAGCAGTCGGTCGGGGGGAGGCGATCAGCCCCAGCATTTT
>TRBV7-9|-|TRBJ2-2|-
CASSYGSRATTGELFF
TGTGCCAGCAGTTATGGTAGTCGAGCGACGACCGGGGAGCTGTTTTTT
>TRBV7-3|once|TRBJ2-3|-
CASSRTGTGPTDTQYF
TGTGCCAGCAGCAGAACCGGGACGGGTCCTACAGATACGCAGTATTTT
>TRBV6-5|few|TRBJ1-5|-
CASSYDSSNQPQHF
TGTGCCAGCAGTTACGACAGCAGCAATCAGCCCCAGCATTTT
>TRBV28|-|TRBJ1-3|TRBD1
CASSFPGQALISGNTIYF
TGTGCCAGCAGTTTCCCCGGACAGGCCCTCATCTCTGGAAACACCATATATTTT
>TRBV16|-|TRBJ2-5|TRBD1
CASSGLQGALQTQYF
TGTGCCAGCAGCGGATTACAGGGGGCGTTGCAGACCCAGTACTTC
>TRBV7-2|-|TRBJ2-3|-
CASSLASGGGDTQYF
TGTGCCAGCAGCTTAGCGTCAGGGGGGGGAGATACGCAGTATTTT
>TRBV21-1|-|TRBJ2-2|-
CASSNKGSEGNTGELFF
TGTGCCAGCAGCAACAAAGGGTCAGAGGGTAACACCGGGGAGCTGTTTTTT
>TRBV18|-|TRBJ2-3|-
CASSPNSTDTQYF
TGTGCCAGCTCACCAAACAGCACAGATACGCAGTATTTT
>TRBV5-1|-|TRBJ2-3|TRBD1
CASSVDRATDTQYF
TGCGCCAGCAGCGTGGACAGGGCGACAGATACGCAGTATTTT
>TRBV2|few|TRBJ1-2|-
CASRTESYGYTF
TGTGCCAGCAGGACAGAAAGCTATGGCTACACCTTC
>TRBV24-1|-|TRBJ1-5|-
CATSDTTVGGDSNQPQHF
TGTGCCACCAGTGACACAACCGTAGGGGGAGATAGCAATCAGCCCCAGCATTTT
>TRBV19|-|TRBJ2-3|-
CASSIDSTDTQYF
TGTGCCAGTAGTATAGATTCGACGGATACGCAGTATTTT
>TRBV6-5|-|TRBJ1-4|-
CASRLGGLGNEKLFF
TGTGCCAGCAGGCTGGGGGGGCTTGGTAATGAAAAACTGTTTTTT
>TRBV3-1/TRBV3-2|-|TRBJ2-1|-
CASSQDPHSPYNEQFF
TGTGCCAGCAGCCAAGATCCGCACTCACCTTACAATGAGCAGTTCTTC
>TRBV18|-|TRBJ2-5|-
CASSPSARQETQYF
TGTGCCAGCTCACCCTCCGCGAGGCAAGAGACCCAGTACTTC